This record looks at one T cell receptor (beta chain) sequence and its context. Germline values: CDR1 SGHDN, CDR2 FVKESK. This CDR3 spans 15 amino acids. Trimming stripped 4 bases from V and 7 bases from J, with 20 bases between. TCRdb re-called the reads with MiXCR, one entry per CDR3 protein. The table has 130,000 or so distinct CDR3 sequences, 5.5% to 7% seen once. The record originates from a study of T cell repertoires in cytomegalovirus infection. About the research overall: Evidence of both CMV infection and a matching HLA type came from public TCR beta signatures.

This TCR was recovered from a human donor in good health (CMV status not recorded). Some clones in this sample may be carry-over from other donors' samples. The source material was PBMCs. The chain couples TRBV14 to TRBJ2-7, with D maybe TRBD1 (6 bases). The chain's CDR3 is CASSPGLGTFREQYF. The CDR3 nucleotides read TGTGCCAGCAGCCCCGGATTGGGGACATTTCGAGAGCAGTACTTC.